Sequencing of this T cell receptor beta chain was carried out in a study of T cell responses to AZD1222 COVID-19 vaccine. Assay used: immunoSEQ multiplex PCR; TCRdb lists only in-frame clones, some missing. The sample has 150,000 or so clones, under 95% seen once. This specimen was peripheral blood, taken on day 0 of AZD1222 vaccination. The TCR originated in an adult in good health.

This chain's CDR3 is CASSDNTNSPLHF. CDR3 sequence (DNA): TGTGCCAGCAGTGATAATACAAATTCACCCCTCCACTTT. The chain links TRBV25-1 to TRBJ1-6; no firm D call. The CDR3 has 13 amino acids. Trimming removed 3 bases from V and 7 bases from J, with 7 bases in between. CDR1 is MGHDK and CDR2 is SYGVNS in the germline V gene.